What follows are 29 T cell receptor beta chains derived from one specimen sequenced in a study of sequential checkpoint blockade in melanoma. Sample treatment: randomized to nivolumab then ipilimumab (arm A) or the reverse (arm B). TCRdb's table, derived via immunoSEQ multiplex PCR, lists solely in-frame clones and lacks some. Of around 9,100 clones in the sample, around 60% are singletons; the top ten hold approximately 44%. Here the sequenced sample was CD8+ T cells sorted from blood (inferred from file names), taken from a patient given nivolumab and ipilimumab in sequence. The source of these receptors is a human donor with melanoma.

This rearrangement joins TRBV6-5 to TRBJ2-7, with no clear D. Germline-derived CDR1 and CDR2 are MNHEY and SVGAGI. This CDR3 spans 12 amino acids. The ends were cut back, 2 bases at V and 5 bases at J, with 7 bases in the middle. CDR3 sequence reads: CASSYNVDEQYF. For the CDR3, the DNA is TGTGCCAGCAGTTACAATGTCGACGAGCAGTACTTC.

The V and J genes are TRBV9 and TRBJ2-3; maybe TRBD2 (6 bases). In germline, CDR1 is SGDLS, CDR2 YYNGEE. V lost 4 bases, J lost 1 base, and 10 bases lay in between. The CDR3 extends over 14 amino acids. CDR3 in amino acids: CASSQWGGTDTQYF. DNA for the CDR3: TGTGCCAGCAGCCAATGGGGGGGCACAGATACGCAGTATTTT.

The chain couples TRBV4-3 to TRBJ2-5, with 9 bases identical to TRBD2. There are 14 residues in the CDR3. Per germline, CDR1 LGHNA and CDR2 YSLEER. J gave up 11 bases and V 5 bases, and 12 bases lay outside the gene matches. The CDR3 DNA reads as TGCGCCAGCAGCGCCGGGACTAGCACAGGAGAGCAGTACTTC. This gives the protein CASSAGTSTGEQYF.

This clone was found once. This chain links TRBV9 with TRBJ2-7; no reliable D call. In germline, CDR1 is SGDLS, CDR2 YYNGEE. The V end lost 3 bases, the J end lost 1 base, and 11 bases lay between the germline ends. The CDR3 has 14 amino acids. The CDR3 reads CASSADPLSYEQYF. CDR3 nucleotide sequence: TGTGCCAGCAGCGCCGATCCTCTATCCTACGAGCAGTACTTC.

This sequence joins TRBV10-1 and TRBJ2-7, with a tentative D call TRBD1 (5 bases). The CDR3 extends over 14 amino acids. Germline V lookup: CDR1 WNHNN, CDR2 SYGVQD (reference sequence). The V gene lost 0 bases and the J gene lost 3 bases, with 9 bases spanning the gap. The CDR3 reads CASSESGRNYEQYF. The CDR3 nucleotides are TGCGCCAGCAGTGAGTCGGGGCGGAACTACGAGCAGTACTTC.

Only one count was recorded for this clone. The gene calls are TRBV4-2 and TRBJ2-3; the match to TRBD2 covers 9 bases. From germline, CDR1 is LGHNA and CDR2 YNFKEQ. V shed 1 base, J shed 8 bases, and the junction held 4 bases outside the gene matches. CDR3 length equals 14 residues. The CDR3 sequence is CASSQGLAVGTQYF. CDR3 in DNA: TGTGCCAGCAGCCAAGGACTAGCGGTGGGTACGCAGTATTTT.

The chain is built from TRBV7-2 and TRBJ2-7; 12 bases are a match to TRBD2. CDR3 length equals 18 residues. Per germline, CDR1 SGHTA and CDR2 FQGNSA. After removal of 1 base from V and 0 bases from J, the junction contained 7 bases not matched to a gene. CDR3 protein: CASSLELAGGPNSYEQYF. CDR3 sequence (DNA): TGTGCCAGCAGCTTAGAACTAGCGGGGGGCCCTAACTCCTACGAGCAGTACTTC.

The chain joins TRBV6-6 to TRBJ1-2; no reliable D call. In germline, CDR1 is MNHNY, CDR2 SVGAGI (reference sequence). The V end lost 2 bases, the J end lost 7 bases, and 11 bases lay between the germline ends. This CDR3 region has 13 residues. The CDR3 loop reads CASSYGSGIGYTF. As DNA, the CDR3 is TGTGCCAGCAGTTACGGGAGTGGTATTGGCTACACCTTC.

This chain links TRBV9 with TRBJ2-1; 9 bases are a match to TRBD2. Germline CDR1 and CDR2: SGDLS and YYNGEE. CDR3 size: 14 residues. Germline trimming cut 4 bases from V and 9 bases from J; bases unmatched to any gene: 8. The CDR3 nucleotides read TGTGCCAGCAGCACCGGGACTAGCTTTGGTGAGCAGTTCTTC. Its protein is CASSTGTSFGEQFF.

DNA for the CDR3: TGTGCCAGCAGCTCAGGGACAGGCCACTATGGCTACACCTTC. Translating it yields CASSSGTGHYGYTF. The rearrangement joins TRBV6-5 to TRBJ1-2, with 8 bases lining up with TRBD1. The CDR3 is 14 amino acids. The V gene end was trimmed by 6 bases and the J gene end by 3 bases; junction bases not matched to a gene: 6. CDR1 MNHEY and CDR2 SVGAGI come from the germline V gene.

This chain links TRBV6-5 with TRBJ2-7; 7 nucleotides agree with TRBD1. J was trimmed by 3 bases and V by 6 bases; bases with no gene match: 5. The germline V gene encodes CDR1 MNHEY and CDR2 SVGAGI. This CDR3 comprises 13 residues. In DNA form, the CDR3 reads TGTGCCAGCAGCACAGGGGCTTACTACGAGCAGTACTTC. Protein sequence: CASSTGAYYEQYF.

The J gene is TRBJ2-2, the V gene TRBV30, with D hard to call. This CDR3 region has 15 residues. Germline CDR1 and CDR2: GTSNPN and SVGIG (reference sequence). V was pared by 2 bases and J by 2 bases, with 12 bases between. Here the CDR3 DNA reads TGTGCCTGGAGTAGCCTCTCTTCCAACACCGGGGAGCTGTTTTTT. It specifies CAWSSLSSNTGELFF.

The J gene is TRBJ1-4, the V gene TRBV6-6, with TRBD1 matching over 7 bases. The V and J ends lost 8 bases and 0 bases, in that order; junction bases with no gene match: 9. The CDR3 is 16 amino acids. Looked up from germline, CDR1 is MNHNY and CDR2 is SVGAGI (reference sequence). CDR3 in amino acids: CASGNRGESTNEKLFF. The DNA of the CDR3 is TGTGCCAGCGGGAACAGGGGCGAGTCAACTAATGAAAAACTGTTTTTT.

CDR3 coding DNA: TGTGCCAGCAGCCTCGGACAGGGGTACACTGAAGCTTTCTTT. Translated: CASSLGQGYTEAFF. The rearrangement links TRBV7-6 to TRBJ1-1; 9 positions agree with TRBD1. Germline V gene sequence: CDR1 SGHVS, CDR2 FNYEAQ. This CDR3 spans 14 amino acids. The V gene end was trimmed by 5 bases and the J gene end by 3 bases; junction bases not matched to a gene: 4.

This rearrangement joins TRBV19 to TRBJ1-2, with D perhaps matching TRBD1 (5 bases). In germline, CDR1 is LNHDA, CDR2 SQIVND (reference sequence). This CDR3 is 16 amino acids long. Trimming left V 7 bases short and J 2 bases short, with 20 bases between. The DNA of the CDR3 is TGTGCCAGTAAGGGGAGGGGAGCGTCTGTCAACTATGGCTACACCTTC. This translates into CASKGRGASVNYGYTF.

This chain connects TRBV18 to TRBJ1-2; TRBD1 matches at 9 bases. Trimming at V came to 3 bases and at J to 3 bases, leaving 8 bases not matched to a gene. This CDR3 contains 16 residues. Per germline, CDR1 KGHSH and CDR2 LQKENI. CDR3 loop: CASSPPGQGAHYGYTF. The CDR3 coding sequence is TGTGCCAGCTCACCCCCGGGACAGGGCGCCCACTATGGCTACACCTTC.

This rearrangement joins TRBV10-2 to TRBJ1-2; the D gene is possibly TRBD1 (6 bases). In germline, CDR1 is WSHSY, CDR2 SAAADI. Between the trimmed V and J ends, which lost 10 bases and 3 bases, there was a span of 15 bases. The CDR3 has 13 amino acids. The CDR3 loop reads CATEGGGHYGYTF. The CDR3 DNA reads as TGCGCCACCGAAGGGGGGGGGCACTATGGCTACACCTTC.

This clone turned up a few times. The CDR3 DNA reads TGTGCCAGCGGGATACCCGAGACAGGGGGCGAGCAGTACTTC. Translation gives CASGIPETGGEQYF. V and J are TRBV6-6 and TRBJ2-7; 9 bases line up with TRBD1. With V trimmed by 8 bases and J by 6 bases, 11 bases remained unmatched. The CDR3 sequence is 14 residues long. Germline V gene lookup returns CDR1 MNHNY and CDR2 SVGAGI (reference sequence).

This clone was found a few times. The V gene is TRBV5-1, the J gene TRBJ2-1; 12 bases line up with TRBD2. Germline assignment: CDR1 SGHRS and CDR2 YFSETQ. CDR3 length: 17 amino acids. The ends lost 0 bases at V and 4 bases at J; junction bases unmatched: 5. Here the CDR3 DNA reads TGCGCCAGCAGCTTGGGGTCTAGCGGGGGGGGTTACAATGAGCAGTTCTTC. This gives the protein CASSLGSSGGGYNEQFF.

The chain recombines TRBV29-1 with TRBJ2-5; D might be TRBD1 (6 bases). V was cut by 6 bases and J by 1 base, with 12 bases left in between. The germline V gene encodes CDR1 SQVTM and CDR2 ANQGSEA. The CDR3 totals 13 residues. The CDR3 is CSVTRGLQETQYF. DNA of the CDR3: TGCAGCGTCACCAGGGGTCTCCAAGAGACCCAGTACTTC. Complete variable domain (other parts from reference TRBV29-1 and TRBJ2-5): SAVISQKPSRDICQRGTSLTIQCQVDSQVTMMFWYRQQPGQSLTLIATANQGSEATYESGFVIDKFPISRPNLTFSTLTVSNMSPEDSSIYLCSVTRGLQETQYFGPGTRLLVL.

The chain carries TRBV9 and TRBJ2-7; 7 bases are a match to TRBD1. The CDR3 spans 14 residues. In germline, CDR1 is SGDLS, CDR2 YYNGEE. V trimming: 0 bases; J trimming: 5 bases; junction bases outside the gene matches: 5. In DNA form, the CDR3 reads TGTGCCAGCAGCGTAGAAGGACAGGAAGACGAGCAGTACTTC. It yields the protein CASSVEGQEDEQYF.

This clone showed up just a few times. The rearrangement uses TRBV20-1 and TRBJ1-1; perhaps TRBD1 as D (6 bases). CDR3 length equals 9 residues. Germline V gives CDR1 DFQATT, CDR2 SNEGSKA (reference sequence). Here the CDR3 DNA reads TGCAGCCCCGACAGGGAAGCTTTCTTT. Translation gives CSPDREAFF.

Here the CDR3 DNA reads TGTGCCAGTAGTATGGGGCAGCACTATGGCTACACCTTC. This codes for CASSMGQHYGYTF. This chain uses TRBV19 with TRBJ1-2; TRBD1 might be the D (5 bases). Germline values: CDR1 LNHDA, CDR2 SQIVND (reference sequence). The CDR3 sequence is 13 residues long. Trimming left V 3 bases short and J 3 bases short, with 8 bases between.

The chain recombines TRBV7-8 with TRBJ2-2, with 7 bases matching TRBD2. Germline CDR1 reads SGHVS; CDR2 reads FQNEAQ. There are 17 residues in the CDR3. V shed 5 bases, J shed 5 bases, and the junction held 14 bases outside the gene matches. This chain's CDR3 is CASSPPVGGGRTGELFF. In DNA, the CDR3 is TGTGCCAGCAGCCCCCCCGTGGGGGGAGGGAGGACCGGGGAGCTGTTTTTT.

This sequence joins TRBV9 and TRBJ2-1; the D gene is possibly TRBD1 (6 bases). The CDR3 loop spans 17 amino acids. With 3 bases removed from V and 5 bases from J, the gap between germline ends came to 21 bases. Germline V lookup: CDR1 SGDLS, CDR2 YYNGEE. The CDR3: CASSGEGTRGRDNEQFF. In DNA form, the CDR3 reads TGTGCCAGCAGCGGTGAGGGGACACGGGGTCGTGACAATGAGCAGTTCTTC.

V usage is TRBV4-2 and J usage is TRBJ2-1; 9 bases are shared with TRBD1. Germline V gene lookup returns CDR1 LGHNA and CDR2 YNFKEQ. This CDR3 is 16 amino acids long. J lost 5 bases, V lost 1 base, and 6 bases had no gene match. The CDR3 region has the DNA TGTGCCAGCAGCCAAGTTCCGGGACAGGGAGACAATGAGCAGTTCTTC. Translated, it gives CASSQVPGQGDNEQFF.

The V call is TRBV4-1, the J call TRBJ2-5, with 7 bases matching TRBD2. The germline gives CDR1 MGHRA, CDR2 YSYEKL. V shed 5 bases and J 1 base; nucleotides not matched to a gene: 1. The CDR3 totals 13 residues. The CDR3 here is CASSWGGQETQYF. The CDR3 DNA reads TGCGCCAGCAGCTGGGGGGGCCAAGAGACCCAGTACTTC.

The chain is built from TRBV9 and TRBJ2-1; D may be TRBD2 (6 bases). This CDR3 is built from 13 residues. The V and J ends lost 7 bases and 3 bases respectively, with 11 bases between them. The V gene's germline CDR1 is SGDLS and CDR2 YYNGEE. The CDR3 reads CASRGLLYNEQFF. DNA for the CDR3: TGTGCCAGCCGGGGACTCCTCTACAATGAGCAGTTCTTC.

The rearrangement links TRBV19 to TRBJ1-1; D call uncertain. CDR3 length equals 16 residues. Germline V gene lookup returns CDR1 LNHDA and CDR2 SQIVND (reference sequence). Trimming took 1 base from V and 0 from J, leaving 12 bases between them. CDR3 sequence: CASSIARMSMNTEAFF. For the CDR3, the DNA is TGTGCCAGTAGTATAGCCAGGATGAGCATGAACACTGAAGCTTTCTTT.